This TCR beta chain emerged from a study of blood T cell repertoires in COVID-19. Study at large: The samples span acute and convalescent COVID-19 from the United States, Italy and Spain.

The method was immunoSEQ multiplex PCR; TCRdb's version includes in-frame clones alone and lacks a portion of them. The table has 250,000 to 350,000 clones, 86% seen once. Per germline, CDR1 SQVTM and CDR2 ANQGSEA. J gave up 2 bases and V 5 bases, and 6 bases lay outside the gene matches. This CDR3 region has 13 residues. Sequencing was carried out using peripheral blood. The clonotype comes from a woman between 50 and 59 years old with acute or convalescent COVID-19. V is TRBV29-1 and J is TRBJ2-7, with 7 bases that match TRBD2. The CDR3 DNA reads as TGCAGCGTTTCCCCCGGGACTACCTACGAGCAGTACTTC. It encodes CSVSPGTTYEQYF.